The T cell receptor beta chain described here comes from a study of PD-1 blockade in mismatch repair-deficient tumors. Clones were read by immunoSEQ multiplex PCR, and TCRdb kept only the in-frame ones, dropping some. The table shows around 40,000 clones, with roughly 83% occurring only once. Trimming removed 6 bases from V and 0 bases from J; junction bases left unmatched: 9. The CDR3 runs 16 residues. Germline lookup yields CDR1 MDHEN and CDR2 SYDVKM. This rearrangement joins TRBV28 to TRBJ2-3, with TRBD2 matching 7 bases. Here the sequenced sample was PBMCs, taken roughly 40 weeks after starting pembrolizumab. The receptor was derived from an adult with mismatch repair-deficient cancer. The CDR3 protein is CASSSWSSGSTDTQYF. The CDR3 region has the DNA TGTGCCAGCAGCTCTTGGAGTAGCGGGAGCACAGATACGCAGTATTTT. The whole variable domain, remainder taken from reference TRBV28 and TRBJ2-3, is DVKVTQSSRYLVKRTGEKVFLECVQDMDHENMFWYRQDPGLGLRLIYFSYDVKMKEKGDIPEGYSVSREKKERFSLILESASTNQTSMYLCASSSWSSGSTDTQYFGPGTRLTVL.